This TCR beta chain was retrieved from a study of T cells after yellow fever vaccination. About the research overall: Each low-cell-number fraction was prepared by means of SMART-Seq v4 Ultra Low Input.

Study-level results: Boosting was followed by the reappearance of most primary-vaccination clones (under 97% CD4, about 89% CD8). Abundant clonotypes (contaminants from the bulk population) could be present in FACS-sorted repertoires.

TCRdb analysed the 5' RACE reads with MiXCR anew, one entry per CDR3 protein. This table has approximately 580,000 distinct CDR3 sequences, about a sixth appearing once. Remarks on this clonotype: Its antigen is undetermined.

V was pared by 0 bases and J by 3 bases, with 12 bases between. This CDR3 comprises 15 residues. Germline V gene lookup returns CDR1 SGHKS and CDR2 YYEKEE (reference sequence). The input for sequencing was PBMCs, taken around 5 days after the first yellow fever vaccination. This TCR came from a man younger than 30 who received the YFV17D yellow fever vaccine. The chain combines TRBV5-5 with TRBJ1-2; maybe TRBD1 (6 bases). This chain's CDR3 is CASSLADSPYYGYTF. For the CDR3, the DNA is TGTGCCAGCAGCTTGGCGGACAGCCCTTACTATGGCTACACCTTC. Supplemented by reference TRBV5-5 and TRBJ1-2, the full variable domain reads DAGVTQSPTHLIKTRGQQVTLRCSPISGHKSVSWYQQVLGQGPQFIFQYYEKEERGRGNFPDRFSARQFPNYSSELNVNALLLGDSALYLCASSLADSPYYGYTFGSGTRLTVV.